The rows below give T cell receptor beta chains drawn from one sample of a study of T cells in Graves' hyperthyroidism and ophthalmopathy. Each CDR3 protein gets one entry after TCRdb re-called the multiplex PCR reads with MiXCR. This sample yields some 760,000 distinct CDR3 sequences, of which 13% to 15% are seen a single time; 10% to 13% belongs to the top ten. The sequenced sample consisted of blood. Receptors were obtained from a woman in her late teens or twenties with Graves' hyperthyroidism. Both conserved end residues are part of each CDR3. D genes are given only for firm matches. The size of a clone is reported for some rows only, either as once, few or many, or as a class for expanded clones.

CDR3 length	J gene	D gene	V gene	clone size	CDR3 DNA	CDR3 protein
16	TRBJ1-2	TRBD1	TRBV28	many	TGTGCCAGCAGGATCAGCCGGGACAGAATTAACTATGGCTACACCTTC	CASRISRDRINYGYTF
15	TRBJ1-2	TRBD1	TRBV7-2	few	TGTGCCAGCAGCCGCCGGGACAGGGGCCACTATGGCTACACCTTC	CASSRRDRGHYGYTF
14	TRBJ2-2	NA	TRBV3-1	many	TGTGCCAGCAGCGGGACTTGGGATACCGGGGAGCTGTTTTTT	CASSGTWDTGELFF
14	TRBJ2-3	NA	TRBV20-1	NA	TGCAGCTCAAGCTATGGGTCGGTAGCAGATACGCAGTATTTT	CSSSYGSVADTQYF
13	TRBJ2-3	NA	TRBV30	many	TGTGCCTGGAGTCAGGGTTGGTCAGATACGCAGTATTTT	CAWSQGWSDTQYF
16	TRBJ2-3	TRBD2	TRBV5-1	many	TGCGCCAGCAACTATCGGGCGGGAGTCCCGACAGATACGCAGTATTTT	CASNYRAGVPTDTQYF
14	TRBJ2-7	NA	TRBV3-1	many	TGTGCCAGTGGCCCAGTGCTTGGAACCTACGAGCAGTACTTC	CASGPVLGTYEQYF
13	TRBJ1-5	NA	TRBV6-1	many	TGTGCCAGCAGAGAGGGGCCCGATCAGCCCCAGCATTTT	CASREGPDQPQHF
13	TRBJ2-5	NA	TRBV10-3	NA	TGTGCCATCAGTGGAGGGGTTCGAGAGACCCAGTACTTC	CAISGGVRETQYF
14	TRBJ1-6	NA	TRBV27	many	TGTGCCAGCAGTACCGGGACACTCGGTTCACCCCTCCACTTT	CASSTGTLGSPLHF
17	TRBJ2-3	NA	TRBV18	many	TGTGCCAGCTCACCACCCGTCAGTCGGAGGGTCACAGATACGCAGTATTTT	CASSPPVSRRVTDTQYF
13	TRBJ1-2	NA	TRBV6-1	few	TGTGCCAGCAGTGACCAGGAGCTGTATGGCTACACCTTC	CASSDQELYGYTF
14	TRBJ2-5	NA	TRBV27	NA	TGTGCCAGCCGCAGAGGGGGGGGGCAAGAGACCCAGTACTTC	CASRRGGGQETQYF
13	TRBJ1-2	NA	TRBV27	many	TGTGCCAGCAGTTTAGGGGGGGCGCGGGGCTACACCTTC	CASSLGGARGYTF
14	TRBJ1-1	NA	TRBV10-2	many	TGCGCCAGCAGTGACACAGGGAGGAACACTGAAGCTTTCTTT	CASSDTGRNTEAFF
12	TRBJ1-1	NA	TRBV27	NA	TGTGCCAGCAGGGTGGGGGCCACTGAAGCTTTCTTT	CASRVGATEAFF
16	TRBJ1-1	NA	TRBV18	many	TGTGCCAGCTCACAGGACTTACAGGGTCCGAACACTGAAGCTTTCTTT	CASSQDLQGPNTEAFF
14	TRBJ2-1	TRBD2	TRBV11-3	few	TGTGCCAGCGGACTAGCGGGAGCTGGCAATGAGCAGTTCTTC	CASGLAGAGNEQFF
15	TRBJ2-7	TRBD2	TRBV7-9	many	TGTGCCAGCAGCTTAGGTGCTAGCGGTACCTACGAGCAGTACTTC	CASSLGASGTYEQYF
15	TRBJ1-1	NA	TRBV11-3	many	TGTGCCAGCACCCAACTACAGAGCGAGAACACTGAAGCTTTCTTT	CASTQLQSENTEAFF
15	TRBJ2-7	NA	TRBV13	many	TGTGCCAGCAGCCCCCCAAGGGCGGGTATGAACGAGCAGTACTTC	CASSPPRAGMNEQYF
15	TRBJ2-3	NA	TRBV20-1	NA	TGCAGTGCTAGAGACGAGGCAGGGAGGAGGGATACGCAGTATTTT	CSARDEAGRRDTQYF
16	TRBJ2-7	TRBD1	TRBV6-2/TRBV6-3	many	TGTGCCAGCAGGGACGCGGGCCGGGACAGCCCCTACGAGCAGTACTTC	CASRDAGRDSPYEQYF
14	TRBJ2-7	TRBD1	TRBV19	many	TGTGCCAGTAGTCCCGGGACAGTAGACTACGAGCAGTACTTC	CASSPGTVDYEQYF
14	TRBJ1-1	NA	TRBV10-3	few	TGTGCCATCAGTGAGGACCAGTCGAACACTGAAGCTTTCTTT	CAISEDQSNTEAFF
15	TRBJ2-1	TRBD1	TRBV11-3	NA	TGTGCCAGCAGTACCACGGGACAGGGGTACAATGAGCAGTTCTTC	CASSTTGQGYNEQFF
13	TRBJ1-1	NA	TRBV2	many	TGTGCCAGCAGGGGACTCCGACAGGTCCGGAGTTTCTTT	CASRGLRQVRSFF
14	TRBJ1-1	NA	TRBV12-3/TRBV12-4	many	TGTGCCAGCACCACCCTGGGGGAGAACACTGAAGCTTTCTTT	CASTTLGENTEAFF
15	TRBJ2-5	TRBD1	TRBV12-3/TRBV12-4	many	TGTGCCAGCAGTTTTTGGTCAGGGGGCGTGGAGACCCAGTACTTC	CASSFWSGGVETQYF
15	TRBJ2-1	TRBD2	TRBV5-1	NA	TGCGCCAGCAGCAACTTAGCGGGAGGGCCGTCGGAGCAGTTCTTC	CASSNLAGGPSEQFF
13	TRBJ2-2	NA	TRBV13	few	TGTGCCAGCAGCCTTGTCCTGCACGGGGAGCTGTTTTTT	CASSLVLHGELFF
19	TRBJ2-2	NA	TRBV25-1	NA	TGTGCCAGCAGTGCGGGGATGTGGGGGGCGGGTAGCGGCACCGGGGAGCTGTTTTTT	CASSAGMWGAGSGTGELFF
15	TRBJ2-7	NA	TRBV10-3	many	TGTGCCATCAGTATGACTCCTCAAGCGCGGAACGAGCAGTACTTC	CAISMTPQARNEQYF
12	TRBJ2-7	TRBD2	TRBV2	few	TGTGCCAGCGGTGCGGGAGCAACCGAGCAGTACTTC	CASGAGATEQYF
14	TRBJ1-2	NA	TRBV18	many	TGTGCCAGCTCACCACCTTCACGGCTCTATGGCTACACCTTC	CASSPPSRLYGYTF
17	TRBJ1-2	TRBD1	TRBV20-1	many	TGCAGTGCTAGCCGCCACCGGGACAGGGGGCGCGTCGGCGGCTACACCTTC	CSASRHRDRGRVGGYTF
13	TRBJ1-2	NA	TRBV7-9	NA	TGTGCCAGCAGCTTAGCGAAAGGTTATGGCTACACCTTC	CASSLAKGYGYTF
17	TRBJ1-4	NA	TRBV7-2	many	TGTGCCAGCAGCCCGCTCGGAGTGGGGTTGGGGAATGAAAAACTGTTTTTT	CASSPLGVGLGNEKLFF
16	TRBJ2-3	TRBD2	TRBV7-9	few	TGTGCCAGCAGCTTTAGTCCCCGGGGGGGCACAGATACGCGGTATTTT	CASSFSPRGGTDTRYF
15	TRBJ2-7	TRBD2	TRBV7-9	many	TGTGCCAGCAGCTTAGAAGCGGGGGCCGACTACGAGCAGTACTTC	CASSLEAGADYEQYF
15	TRBJ2-4	NA	TRBV30	many	TGTGCCTGGAGTGCCCAGACACTGGGCAAAAACATTCAGTACTTC	CAWSAQTLGKNIQYF
11	TRBJ2-3	NA	TRBV7-2	many	TGTGCCAGCAGCTTATCAAGTACGCAGTATTTT	CASSLSSTQYF
21	TRBJ1-6	NA	TRBV7-2	many	TGTGCCAGCAGCTTATCGGCGGAAATACCTTGGGGGGCCCACTATAATTCACCCCTCCACTTT	CASSLSAEIPWGAHYNSPLHF
14	TRBJ1-1	NA	TRBV30	many	TGTGCCTGGAGATTGGACAGTATGAACACTGAAGCTTTCTTT	CAWRLDSMNTEAFF
15	TRBJ2-7	NA	TRBV12-5	NA	TGTGCTAGTGGTTTGGTATCGGGGGGCCTCTACGAGCAGTACTTC	CASGLVSGGLYEQYF
15	TRBJ2-3	TRBD2	TRBV20-1	many	TGCAGTGCTAGGCAAGCGGGGTCCCACACAGATACGCAGTATTTT	CSARQAGSHTDTQYF
16	TRBJ2-5	TRBD1	TRBV5-5	few	TGTGCCAGCAGCCCGCGACAGGGATTGGGACGGGAGACCCAGTACTTC	CASSPRQGLGRETQYF
15	TRBJ2-3	TRBD1	TRBV7-9	NA	TGTGCCAGCAGCTTACGGACAGGGAAATTCGATACGCAGTATTTT	CASSLRTGKFDTQYF
15	TRBJ2-3	TRBD2	TRBV2	many	TGTGCCAGCAGTGGCCTAGCGGAAAGCACAGATACGCAGTATTTT	CASSGLAESTDTQYF
13	TRBJ1-5	TRBD1	TRBV12-3/TRBV12-4	many	TGTGCCAGCAGCGACAGGGAGGATCAGCCCCAGCATTTT	CASSDREDQPQHF
14	TRBJ2-5	NA	TRBV30	NA	TGTGCCTGGAAAGGGAGTTCGTACCAAGAGACCCAGTACTTC	CAWKGSSYQETQYF